These 27 T cell receptor beta chains share one sample of origin, sequenced in a study of beta chain features in type 1 diabetes. Study-wide results and limits: All four CD4+ subsets from Type 1 diabetes patients carried moderately but significantly shorter TCRB CDR3s.

Reverse transcription of all isolated RNA meant that expressed TCRB transcripts were sequenced. The method was immunoSEQ multiplex PCR; TCRdb's version includes in-frame clones alone and lacks a portion of them. In the table there are around 280,000 clones, 15% of which are singletons. Antigens of these TCRs are unknown. Material for sequencing was naive CD4+ T cells from blood. The receptors shown here come from a man younger than 35 with type 1 diabetes.

This clone was found a few times. The chain links TRBV14 to TRBJ2-1; the match to TRBD2 covers 8 bases. This CDR3 is built from 16 residues. The germline gives CDR1 SGHDN, CDR2 FVKESK. Trimming took 4 bases from V and 0 from J; bases not matched to a gene: 5. CDR3 sequence reads: CASSPGLVHSYNEQFF. Written as DNA, the CDR3 is TGTGCCAGCAGCCCGGGACTAGTCCACTCCTACAATGAGCAGTTCTTC.

There are a few counts of this clone. The rearrangement joins TRBV4-3 to TRBJ2-3; D is ambiguous. The CDR3 sequence is 15 residues long. Germline V gene sequence: CDR1 LGHNA, CDR2 YSLEER. V was cut by 1 base and J by 0 bases, with 8 bases left in between. The CDR3 loop is CASSQVTDSTDTQYF. CDR3 DNA sequence: TGCGCCAGCAGCCAAGTAACAGACAGCACAGATACGCAGTATTTT.

The gene calls are TRBV5-1 and TRBJ2-1; 7 bases agree with TRBD2. CDR3 length equals 13 residues. Germline-derived CDR1 and CDR2 are SGHRS and YFSETQ. The V gene end was trimmed by 3 bases and the J gene end by 8 bases; junction bases not matched to a gene: 5. The CDR3 DNA sequence: TGCGCCAGCAGCTGGGGGACTATCGATGAGCAGTTCTTC. Protein sequence: CASSWGTIDEQFF. The whole variable domain, remainder taken from reference TRBV5-1 and TRBJ2-1, is KAGVTQTPRYLIKTRGQQVTLSCSPISGHRSVSWYQQTPGQGLQFLFEYFSETQRNKGNFPGRFSGRQFSNSRSEMNVSTLELGDSALYLCASSWGTIDEQFFGPGTRLTVL.

This clone was counted a few times. The chain's CDR3 is CASSPLTVEQFF. CDR3 DNA: TGTGCCAGCTCACCACTGACAGTTGAGCAGTTCTTC. The chain has TRBV18 and TRBJ2-1, with a weak D call TRBD1 (5 bases). CDR3 length: 12 amino acids. The V gene lost 1 base and the J gene lost 9 bases, with 7 bases spanning the gap. CDR1 is KGHSH, CDR2 LQKENI, per germline.

The V gene is TRBV5-5, the J gene TRBJ2-5, with D perhaps matching TRBD2 (5 bases). The CDR3 totals 13 residues. V lost 2 bases, J lost 3 bases, and 8 bases lay in between. Germline V gene lookup returns CDR1 SGHKS and CDR2 YYEKEE (reference sequence). The CDR3 sequence: CASSFIGEETQYF. CDR3 bases: TGTGCCAGCAGCTTTATCGGGGAAGAGACCCAGTACTTC. Combining the CDR3 with reference TRBV5-5 and TRBJ2-5 gives the whole variable domain DAGVTQSPTHLIKTRGQQVTLRCSPISGHKSVSWYQQVLGQGPQFIFQYYEKEERGRGNFPDRFSARQFPNYSSELNVNALLLGDSALYLCASSFIGEETQYFGPGTRLLVL.

V and J are TRBV25-1 and TRBJ2-1; 9 nucleotides line up with TRBD1. The germline CDR1 and CDR2 sequences are MGHDK and SYGVNS. The CDR3 spans 15 residues. Trimming took 2 bases from V and 10 from J; bases not matched to a gene: 9. CDR3 loop: CASSEGVGTGNEQFF. The DNA for the CDR3 is TGTGCCAGCAGTGAAGGGGTTGGGACAGGGAACGAGCAGTTCTTC.

This clone showed up just a few times. The rearrangement links TRBV23-1 to TRBJ2-3; 8 nucleotides match TRBD1. TRBV23-1 has ORF status, its function being uncertain. This CDR3 has 17 amino acids. Losses at the gene ends were 4 bases for V and 0 bases for J; bases not matched to a gene: 9. In nucleotides, the CDR3 is TGCGCCAGCAGTCTCCCTGAGGACAGGGCTAGCACAGATACGCAGTATTTT. Protein: CASSLPEDRASTDTQYF.

J is TRBJ2-2 and V is TRBV6-5; the match to TRBD1 covers 10 bases. Trimming took 2 bases from V and 3 from J; bases not matched to a gene: 0. There are 15 residues in the CDR3. Germline V lookup: CDR1 MNHEY, CDR2 SVGAGI. The CDR3 DNA reads as TGTGCCAGCAGTTACGGGACAGGGGACACCGGGGAGCTGTTTTTT. Amino acid sequence: CASSYGTGDTGELFF.

This clone occurred a few times. The chain links TRBV29-1 to TRBJ2-7, with 7 bases fitting TRBD1. CDR3 size: 16 residues. Looked up from germline, CDR1 is SQVTM and CDR2 is ANQGSEA. Trimming removed 1 base from V and 2 bases from J; junction bases left unmatched: 11. CDR3 in DNA: TGCAGCGTTGAAGGCGCCAGGACAGGATCTCCCTACGAGCAGTACTTC. Its protein is CSVEGARTGSPYEQYF.

In its sample, this clone was seen a few times. The chain links TRBV19 to TRBJ2-1; D uncertain. V was shortened by 5 bases and J by 9 bases, with 11 bases between the two germline ends. Germline CDR1 reads LNHDA; CDR2 reads SQIVND (reference sequence). The CDR3 is 12 amino acids. The CDR3 loop reads CASSLSMFEQFF. In DNA, the CDR3 is TGTGCCAGTAGTCTCAGTATGTTTGAGCAGTTCTTC. Looking up the rest from reference TRBV19 and TRBJ2-1 gives the full variable domain: DGGITQSPKYLFRKEGQNVTLSCEQNLNHDAMYWYRQDPGQGLRLIYYSQIVNDFQKGDIAEGYSVSREKKESFPLTVTSAQKNPTAFYLCASSLSMFEQFFGPGTRLTVL.

This clone was counted a few times. This rearrangement joins TRBV4-1 to TRBJ1-2; 8 nucleotides agree with TRBD1. This CDR3 spans 15 amino acids. V shed 1 base, J shed 5 bases, and the junction held 6 bases outside the gene matches. Germline assignment: CDR1 MGHRA and CDR2 YSYEKL. CDR3 DNA: TGCGCCAGCAGCCAAGTAGGACAGGGAGGATATGGCTACACCTTC. Its translation: CASSQVGQGGYGYTF.

This clone was detected a few times. This rearrangement joins TRBV5-1 to TRBJ2-5, with 11 bases lining up with TRBD2. This CDR3 has 18 amino acids. Germline values: CDR1 SGHRS, CDR2 YFSETQ. The V segment lost 0 bases and the J segment 0 bases; nucleotides outside the gene matches: 7. This CDR3 is CASSLGPRLAGYQETQYF. CDR3 bases: TGCGCCAGCAGCTTGGGGCCCCGACTAGCGGGATACCAAGAGACCCAGTACTTC.

V and J are TRBV7-9 and TRBJ2-1; 10 bases line up with TRBD1. Losses at the gene ends were 8 bases for V and 6 bases for J; bases not matched to a gene: 10. The germline V gene encodes CDR1 SEHNR and CDR2 FQNEAQ (reference sequence). The CDR3 is 15 residues long. CDR3 coding DNA: TGTGCCAGCGCGACTACCGGGACAGGGGCCAATGAGCAGTTCTTC. It is translated as CASATTGTGANEQFF.

V is TRBV7-2 and J is TRBJ2-1; 7 bases map to TRBD1. The trim removed 10 bases at V and 4 bases at J, leaving 4 bases unmatched. This CDR3 spans 12 amino acids. Germline V CDR1 and CDR2: SGHTA, FQGNSA. For the CDR3, the DNA is TGTGCCACCCGACAGGGATACAATGAGCAGTTCTTC. Its protein product is CATRQGYNEQFF.

The sample holds a few counts of this clone. V and J are TRBV7-9 and TRBJ2-1; TRBD2 matches 8 bases. V was clipped by 4 bases and J by 8 bases; unmatched bases: 10. Germline CDR1 SEHNR, CDR2 FQNEAQ (reference sequence). CDR3 length: 15 amino acids. The CDR3 DNA reads as TGTGCCAGCAGCTCCTCTGCTCGGGGGGGCGATGAGCAGTTCTTC. Translating it yields CASSSSARGGDEQFF.

This clone occurred a few times. This chain connects TRBV10-3 to TRBJ1-1; 8 nucleotides line up with TRBD1. This CDR3 is built from 13 residues. V dropped 8 bases and J dropped 1; count of bases not matched to a gene: 3. Germline V lookup: CDR1 ENHRY, CDR2 SYGVKD. Here the CDR3 DNA reads TGTGCCATCGTGGGACAGGAGAACACTGAAGCTTTCTTT. Translated, it gives CAIVGQENTEAFF.

J is TRBJ1-2 and V is TRBV2; weak D call: TRBD1 (6 bases). CDR3 size: 14 residues. The germline V and J ends were trimmed by 6 bases and 3 bases, with 14 bases remaining between them. The V gene's germline CDR1 is SNHLY and CDR2 FYNNEI. The CDR3 here is CASRGGGRYYGYTF. For the CDR3, the DNA is TGTGCCAGCAGAGGGGGAGGGCGCTACTATGGCTACACCTTC.

In this sample, this clone turned up once. Here the CDR3 DNA reads TGTGCCAGCAGCCCCACGCGATTACTAGCGGGCCCCCAAGAGACCCAGTACTTC. As protein: CASSPTRLLAGPQETQYF. The chain has TRBV11-2 and TRBJ2-5; 9 nucleotides line up with TRBD2. CDR1 and CDR2 (germline): SGHAT, FQNNGV. The CDR3 loop spans 18 amino acids. J lost 1 base, V lost 5 bases, and 14 bases had no gene match.

This clone showed up just a few times. The chain joins TRBV27 to TRBJ2-7; D possibly corresponds to TRBD1 (6 bases). The V gene lost 5 bases and the J gene lost 0 bases, with 14 bases spanning the gap. CDR1 and CDR2 (germline): MNHEY, SMNVEV (reference sequence). This CDR3 contains 15 residues. CDR3 DNA sequence: TGTGCCAGCAGTACGCGAGCAGGGGACTCCTACGAGCAGTACTTC. It encodes CASSTRAGDSYEQYF.

The V and J genes are TRBV5-4 and TRBJ2-7; 7 nucleotides line up with TRBD2. J was trimmed by 3 bases and V by 2 bases; bases with no gene match: 5. This CDR3 is 14 amino acids long. Germline V CDR1 and CDR2: SGHNT, YYREEE (reference sequence). DNA of the CDR3: TGTGCCAGCAGCTTAGCGGGATCGGTCTACGAGCAGTACTTC. Protein product: CASSLAGSVYEQYF.

J is TRBJ2-1 and V is TRBV7-2; D call uncertain. The CDR3 length is 12 residues. CDR1 and CDR2 (germline): SGHTA, FQGNSA. Trimming stripped 0 bases from V and 15 bases from J, with 12 bases between. The CDR3 bases are TGTGCCAGCAGCTTAGCGACAAGACCCGGGTTCTTC. Translated: CASSLATRPGFF. Looking up the rest from reference TRBV7-2 and TRBJ2-1 gives the full variable domain: GAGVSQSPSNKVTEKGKDVELRCDPISGHTALYWYRQSLGQGLEFLIYFQGNSAPDKSGLPSDRFSAERTGGSVSTLTIQRTQQEDSAVYLCASSLATRPGFFGPGTRLTVL.

This chain connects TRBV18 to TRBJ2-1; D is possibly TRBD1 (7 bases). From germline, CDR1 is KGHSH and CDR2 LQKENI. V lost 2 bases and J lost 10, with 18 bases in between. The CDR3 consists of 15 residues. The CDR3 sequence is CASSPTTGDRSEQFF. CDR3 nucleotide sequence: TGTGCCAGCTCACCAACCACGGGGGACAGATCCGAGCAGTTCTTC.

This chain joins TRBV30 and TRBJ2-4, with 7 bases identical to TRBD1. In germline, CDR1 is GTSNPN, CDR2 SVGIG (reference sequence). V was pared by 0 bases and J by 2 bases, with 7 bases of the junction left unmatched. This CDR3 spans 16 amino acids. The CDR3 sequence is CAWSVTGFVSKNIQYF. CDR3 nucleotides: TGTGCCTGGAGTGTGACAGGGTTTGTCTCCAAAAACATTCAGTACTTC.

The chain recombines TRBV7-2 with TRBJ2-7; TRBD1 aligns across 11 bases. Germline CDR1 is SGHTA and CDR2 is FQGNSA. The CDR3 contains 15 residues. V was pared by 4 bases and J by 3 bases, with 5 bases of the junction left unmatched. CDR3 nucleotides: TGTGCCAGCAGCTCTACCGGGACAGGGGGCTACGAGCAGTACTTC. Translation: CASSSTGTGGYEQYF.

Regarding this clone: The sample has other DNA sequences that encode this CDR3 too. The chain has TRBV20-1 and TRBJ2-3; D is uncertain. This CDR3 is built from 11 residues. V lost 0 bases and J 5 bases, leaving 3 bases between the germline ends. Germline-derived CDR1 and CDR2 are DFQATT and SNEGSKA (reference sequence). This CDR3 reads CSARDRDTQYF. CDR3 coding DNA: TGCAGTGCTAGAGATCGAGATACGCAGTATTTT.

In this sample, this clone turned up a few times. V gene TRBV30 combines with J gene TRBJ2-3; perhaps TRBD1 as D (5 bases). Germline CDR1 is GTSNPN and CDR2 is SVGIG (reference sequence). V was shortened by 3 bases and J by 3 bases, with 19 bases between the two germline ends. The CDR3 is 16 residues long. The CDR3 sequence: CAWRAYRGERTDTQYF. The DNA of the CDR3 is TGTGCCTGGAGGGCGTATAGGGGCGAGAGGACAGATACGCAGTATTTT.

The V and J genes are TRBV5-4 and TRBJ1-1; weak D call: TRBD1 (5 bases). This CDR3 region has 13 residues. Germline CDR1 SGHNT, CDR2 YYREEE (reference sequence). The germline V and J ends were trimmed by 3 bases and 5 bases, with 11 bases remaining between them. CDR3 region: CASSSTQATEAFF. The CDR3 DNA follows: TGTGCCAGCAGCTCGACACAGGCTACTGAAGCTTTCTTT.